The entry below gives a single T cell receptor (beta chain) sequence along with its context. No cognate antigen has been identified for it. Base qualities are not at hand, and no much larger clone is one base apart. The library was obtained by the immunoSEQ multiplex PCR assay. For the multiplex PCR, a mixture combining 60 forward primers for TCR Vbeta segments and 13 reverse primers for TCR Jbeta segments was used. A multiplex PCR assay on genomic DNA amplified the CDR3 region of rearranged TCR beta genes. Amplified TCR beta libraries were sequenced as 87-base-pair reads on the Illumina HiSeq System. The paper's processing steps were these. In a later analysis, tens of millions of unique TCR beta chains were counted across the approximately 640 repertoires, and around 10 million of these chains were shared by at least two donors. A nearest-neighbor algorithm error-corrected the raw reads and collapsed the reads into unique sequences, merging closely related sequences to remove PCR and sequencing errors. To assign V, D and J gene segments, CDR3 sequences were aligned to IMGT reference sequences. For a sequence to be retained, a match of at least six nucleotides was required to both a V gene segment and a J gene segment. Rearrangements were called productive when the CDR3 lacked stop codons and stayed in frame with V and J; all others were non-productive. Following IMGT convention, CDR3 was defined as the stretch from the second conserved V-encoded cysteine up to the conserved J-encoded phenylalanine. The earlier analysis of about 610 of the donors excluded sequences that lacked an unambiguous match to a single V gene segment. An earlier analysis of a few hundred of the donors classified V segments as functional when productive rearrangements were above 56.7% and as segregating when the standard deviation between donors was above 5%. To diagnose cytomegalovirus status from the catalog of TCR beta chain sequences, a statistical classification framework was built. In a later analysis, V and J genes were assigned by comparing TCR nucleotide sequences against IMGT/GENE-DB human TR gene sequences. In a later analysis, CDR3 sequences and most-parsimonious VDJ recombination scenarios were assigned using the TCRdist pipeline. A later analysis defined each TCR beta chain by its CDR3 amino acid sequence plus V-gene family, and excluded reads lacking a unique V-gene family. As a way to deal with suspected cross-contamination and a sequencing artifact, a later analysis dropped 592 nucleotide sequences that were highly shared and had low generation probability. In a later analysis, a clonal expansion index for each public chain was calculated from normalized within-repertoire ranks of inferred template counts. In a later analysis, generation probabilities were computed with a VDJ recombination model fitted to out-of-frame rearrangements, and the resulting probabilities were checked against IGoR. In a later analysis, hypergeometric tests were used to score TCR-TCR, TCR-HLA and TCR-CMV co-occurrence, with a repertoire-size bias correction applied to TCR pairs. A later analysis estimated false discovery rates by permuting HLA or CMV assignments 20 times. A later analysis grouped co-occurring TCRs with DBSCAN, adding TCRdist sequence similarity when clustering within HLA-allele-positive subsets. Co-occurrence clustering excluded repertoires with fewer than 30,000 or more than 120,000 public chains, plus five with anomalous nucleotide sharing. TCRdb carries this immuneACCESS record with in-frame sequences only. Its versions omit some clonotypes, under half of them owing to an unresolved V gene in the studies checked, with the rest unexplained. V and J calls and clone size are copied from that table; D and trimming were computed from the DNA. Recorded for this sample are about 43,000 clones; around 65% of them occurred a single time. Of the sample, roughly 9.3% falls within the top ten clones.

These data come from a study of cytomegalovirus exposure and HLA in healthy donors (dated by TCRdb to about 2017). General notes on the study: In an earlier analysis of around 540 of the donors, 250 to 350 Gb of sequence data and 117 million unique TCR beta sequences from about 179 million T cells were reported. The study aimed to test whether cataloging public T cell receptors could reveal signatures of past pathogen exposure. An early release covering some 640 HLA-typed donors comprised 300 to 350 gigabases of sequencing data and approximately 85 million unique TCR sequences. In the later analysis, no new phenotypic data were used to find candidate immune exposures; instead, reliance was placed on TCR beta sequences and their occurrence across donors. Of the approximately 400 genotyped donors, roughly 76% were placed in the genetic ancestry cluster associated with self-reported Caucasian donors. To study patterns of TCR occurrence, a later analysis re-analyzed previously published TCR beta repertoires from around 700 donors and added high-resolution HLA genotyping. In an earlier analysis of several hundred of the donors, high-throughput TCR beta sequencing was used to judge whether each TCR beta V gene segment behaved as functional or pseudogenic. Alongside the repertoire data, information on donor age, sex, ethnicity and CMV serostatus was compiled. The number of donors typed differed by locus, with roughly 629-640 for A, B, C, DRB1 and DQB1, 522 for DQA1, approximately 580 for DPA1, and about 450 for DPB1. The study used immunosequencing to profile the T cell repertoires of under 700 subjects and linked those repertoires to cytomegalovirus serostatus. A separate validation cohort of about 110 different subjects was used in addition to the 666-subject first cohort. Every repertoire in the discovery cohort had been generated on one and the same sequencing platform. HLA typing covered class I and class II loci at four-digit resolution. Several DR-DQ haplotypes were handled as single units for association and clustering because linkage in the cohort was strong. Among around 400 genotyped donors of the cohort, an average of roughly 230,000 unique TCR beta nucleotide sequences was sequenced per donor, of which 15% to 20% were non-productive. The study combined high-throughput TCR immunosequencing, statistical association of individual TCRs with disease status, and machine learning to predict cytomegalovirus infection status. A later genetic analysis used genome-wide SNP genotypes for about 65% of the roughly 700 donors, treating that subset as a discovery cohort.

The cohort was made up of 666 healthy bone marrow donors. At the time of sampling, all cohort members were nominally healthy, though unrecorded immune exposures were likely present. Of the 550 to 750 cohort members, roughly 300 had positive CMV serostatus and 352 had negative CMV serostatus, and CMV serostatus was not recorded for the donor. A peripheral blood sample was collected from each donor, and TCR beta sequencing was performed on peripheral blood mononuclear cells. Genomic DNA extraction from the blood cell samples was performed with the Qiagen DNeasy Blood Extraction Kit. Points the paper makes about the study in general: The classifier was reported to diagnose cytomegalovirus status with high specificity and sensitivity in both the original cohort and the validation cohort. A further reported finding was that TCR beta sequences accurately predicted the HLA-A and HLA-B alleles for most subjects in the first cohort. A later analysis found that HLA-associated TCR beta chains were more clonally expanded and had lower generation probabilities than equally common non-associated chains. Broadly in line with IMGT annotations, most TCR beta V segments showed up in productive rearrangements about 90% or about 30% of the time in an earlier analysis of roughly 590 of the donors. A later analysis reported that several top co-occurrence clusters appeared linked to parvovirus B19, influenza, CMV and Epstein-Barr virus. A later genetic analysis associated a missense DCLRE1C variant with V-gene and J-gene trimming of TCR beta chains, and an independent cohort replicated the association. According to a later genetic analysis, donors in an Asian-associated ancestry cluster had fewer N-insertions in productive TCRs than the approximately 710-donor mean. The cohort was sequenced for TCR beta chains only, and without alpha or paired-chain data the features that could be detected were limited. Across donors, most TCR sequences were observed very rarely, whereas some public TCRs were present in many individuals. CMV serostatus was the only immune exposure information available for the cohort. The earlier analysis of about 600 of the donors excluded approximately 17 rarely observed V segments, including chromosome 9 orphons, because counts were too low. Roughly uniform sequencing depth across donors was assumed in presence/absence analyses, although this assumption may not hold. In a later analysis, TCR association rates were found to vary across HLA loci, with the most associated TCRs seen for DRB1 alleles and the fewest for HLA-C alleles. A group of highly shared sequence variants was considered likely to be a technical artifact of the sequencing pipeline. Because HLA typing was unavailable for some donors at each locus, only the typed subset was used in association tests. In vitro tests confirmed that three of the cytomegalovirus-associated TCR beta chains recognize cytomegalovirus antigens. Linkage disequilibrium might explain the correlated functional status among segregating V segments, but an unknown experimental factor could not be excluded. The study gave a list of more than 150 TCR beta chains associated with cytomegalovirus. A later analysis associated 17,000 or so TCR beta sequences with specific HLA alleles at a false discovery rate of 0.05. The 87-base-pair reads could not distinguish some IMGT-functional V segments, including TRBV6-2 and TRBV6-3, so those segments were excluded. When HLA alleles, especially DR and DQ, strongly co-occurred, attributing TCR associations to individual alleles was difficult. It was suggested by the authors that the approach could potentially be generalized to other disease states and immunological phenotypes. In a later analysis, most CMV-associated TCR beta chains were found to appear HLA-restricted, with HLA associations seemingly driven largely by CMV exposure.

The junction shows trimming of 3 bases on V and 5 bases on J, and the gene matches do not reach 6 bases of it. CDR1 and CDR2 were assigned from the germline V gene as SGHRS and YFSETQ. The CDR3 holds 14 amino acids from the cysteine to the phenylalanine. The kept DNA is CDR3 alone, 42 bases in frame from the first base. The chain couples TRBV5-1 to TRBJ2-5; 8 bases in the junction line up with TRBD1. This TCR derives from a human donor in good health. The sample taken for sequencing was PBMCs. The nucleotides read TGCGCCAGCAGCTACCCAGGGGGCCGTGAGACCCAGTACTTC. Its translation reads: CASSYPGGRETQYF.